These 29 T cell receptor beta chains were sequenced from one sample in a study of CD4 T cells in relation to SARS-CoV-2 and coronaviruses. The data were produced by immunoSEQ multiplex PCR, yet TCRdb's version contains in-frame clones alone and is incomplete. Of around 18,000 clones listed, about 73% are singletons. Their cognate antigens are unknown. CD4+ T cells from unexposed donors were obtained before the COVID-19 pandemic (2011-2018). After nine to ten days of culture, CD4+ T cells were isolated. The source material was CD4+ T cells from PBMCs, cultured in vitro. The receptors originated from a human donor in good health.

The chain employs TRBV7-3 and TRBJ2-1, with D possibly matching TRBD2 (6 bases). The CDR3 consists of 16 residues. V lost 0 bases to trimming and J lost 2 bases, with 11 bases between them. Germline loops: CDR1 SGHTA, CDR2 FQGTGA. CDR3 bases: TGTGCCAGCAGCTTAACGCGGGACCTGACCTACAATGAGCAGTTCTTC. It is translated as CASSLTRDLTYNEQFF.

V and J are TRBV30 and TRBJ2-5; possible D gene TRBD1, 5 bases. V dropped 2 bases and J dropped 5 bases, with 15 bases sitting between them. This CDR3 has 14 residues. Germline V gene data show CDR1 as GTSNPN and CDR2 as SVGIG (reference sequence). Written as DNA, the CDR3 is TGTGCCTGGAGTTTTACAGGTGCCCGGGAGACCCAGTACTTC. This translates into CAWSFTGARETQYF.

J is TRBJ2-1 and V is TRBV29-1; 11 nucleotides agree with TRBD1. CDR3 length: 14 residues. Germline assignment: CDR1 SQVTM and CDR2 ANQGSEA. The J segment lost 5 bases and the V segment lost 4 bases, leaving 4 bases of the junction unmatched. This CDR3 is CSVGTGGWNNEQFF. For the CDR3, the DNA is TGCAGCGTTGGGACAGGGGGCTGGAACAATGAGCAGTTCTTC.

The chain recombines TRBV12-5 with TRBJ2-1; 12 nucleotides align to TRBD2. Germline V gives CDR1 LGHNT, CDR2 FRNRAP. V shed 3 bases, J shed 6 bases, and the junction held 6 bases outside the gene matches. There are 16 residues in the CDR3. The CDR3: CASGLGLAGIFNEQFF. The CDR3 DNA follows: TGTGCTAGTGGTTTAGGACTAGCGGGGATATTCAATGAGCAGTTCTTC.

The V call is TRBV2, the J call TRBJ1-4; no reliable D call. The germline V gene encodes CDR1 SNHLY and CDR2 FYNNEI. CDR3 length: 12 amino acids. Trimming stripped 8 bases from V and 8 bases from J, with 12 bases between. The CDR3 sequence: CASRAGGEKLFF. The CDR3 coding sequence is TGTGCCAGCCGCGCCGGTGGAGAAAAACTGTTTTTT. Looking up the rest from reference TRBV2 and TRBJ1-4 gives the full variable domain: EPEVTQTPSHQVTQMGQEVILRCVPISNHLYFYWYRQILGQKVEFLVSFYNNEISEKSEIFDDQFSVERPDGSNFTLKIRSTKLEDSAMYFCASRAGGEKLFFGSGTQLSVL.

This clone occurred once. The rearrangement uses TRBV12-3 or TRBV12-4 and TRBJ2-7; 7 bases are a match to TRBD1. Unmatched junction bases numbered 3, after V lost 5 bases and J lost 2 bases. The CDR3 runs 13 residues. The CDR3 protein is CASSTGQTYEQYF. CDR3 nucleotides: TGTGCCAGCAGTACGGGACAGACCTACGAGCAGTACTTC.

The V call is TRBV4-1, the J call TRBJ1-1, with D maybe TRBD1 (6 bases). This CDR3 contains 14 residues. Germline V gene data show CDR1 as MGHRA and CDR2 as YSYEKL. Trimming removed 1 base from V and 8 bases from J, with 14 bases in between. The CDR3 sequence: CASSQAPRTAEAFF. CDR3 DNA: TGCGCCAGCAGCCAAGCTCCCCGGACAGCCGAAGCTTTCTTT.

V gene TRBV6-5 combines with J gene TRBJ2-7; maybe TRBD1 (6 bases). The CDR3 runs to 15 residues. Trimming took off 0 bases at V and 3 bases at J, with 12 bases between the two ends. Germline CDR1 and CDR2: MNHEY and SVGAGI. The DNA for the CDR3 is TGTGCCAGCAGTTACTCGGGGACAAACAGCTACGAGCAGTACTTC. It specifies CASSYSGTNSYEQYF.

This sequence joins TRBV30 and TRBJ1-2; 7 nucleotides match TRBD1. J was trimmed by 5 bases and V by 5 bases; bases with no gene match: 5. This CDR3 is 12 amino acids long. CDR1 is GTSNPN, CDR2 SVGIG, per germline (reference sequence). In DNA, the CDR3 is TGTGCCTGGTCGACAGGGTTGTATGGCTACACCTTC. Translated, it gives CAWSTGLYGYTF.

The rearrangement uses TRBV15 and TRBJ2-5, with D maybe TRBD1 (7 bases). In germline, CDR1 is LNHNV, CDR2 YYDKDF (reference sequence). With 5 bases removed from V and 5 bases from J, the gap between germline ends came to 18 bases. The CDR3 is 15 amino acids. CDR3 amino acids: CATSGRQGGLETQYF. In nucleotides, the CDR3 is TGTGCCACCAGCGGCAGACAGGGAGGTTTGGAGACCCAGTACTTC.

The CDR3 protein is CASMGQGNTGELFF. CDR3 sequence (DNA): TGTGCCAGCATGGGACAGGGGAACACCGGGGAGCTGTTTTTT. The chain joins TRBV28 to TRBJ2-2; 9 nucleotides line up with TRBD1. The junction had 1 base not matched to a gene; V was cut back by 7 bases and J by 1 base. CDR3 length equals 14 residues. Germline CDR1 is MDHEN and CDR2 is SYDVKM. Filled out from reference TRBV28 and TRBJ2-2, the complete variable domain reads DVKVTQSSRYLVKRTGEKVFLECVQDMDHENMFWYRQDPGLGLRLIYFSYDVKMKEKGDIPEGYSVSREKKERFSLILESASTNQTSMYLCASMGQGNTGELFFGEGSRLTVL.

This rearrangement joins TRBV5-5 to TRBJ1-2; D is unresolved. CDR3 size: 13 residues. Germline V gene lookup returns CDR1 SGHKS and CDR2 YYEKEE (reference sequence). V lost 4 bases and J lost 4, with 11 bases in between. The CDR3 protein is CASSGQRLYGYTF. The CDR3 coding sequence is TGTGCCAGCAGCGGCCAGCGGCTCTATGGCTACACCTTC.

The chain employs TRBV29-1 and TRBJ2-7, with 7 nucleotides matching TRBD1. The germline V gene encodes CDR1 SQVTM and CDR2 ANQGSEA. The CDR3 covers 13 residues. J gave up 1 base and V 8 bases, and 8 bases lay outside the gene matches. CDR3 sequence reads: CSSKTRGSYEQYF. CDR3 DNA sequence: TGCAGCTCAAAAACCAGGGGGTCCTACGAGCAGTACTTC.

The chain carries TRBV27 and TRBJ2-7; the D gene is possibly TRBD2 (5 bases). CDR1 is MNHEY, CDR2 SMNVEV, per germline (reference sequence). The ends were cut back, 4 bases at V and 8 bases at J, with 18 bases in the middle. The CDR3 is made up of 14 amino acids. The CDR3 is CASSSSTLGVKQYF. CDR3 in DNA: TGTGCCAGCAGTTCCTCGACACTAGGTGTTAAGCAGTACTTC.

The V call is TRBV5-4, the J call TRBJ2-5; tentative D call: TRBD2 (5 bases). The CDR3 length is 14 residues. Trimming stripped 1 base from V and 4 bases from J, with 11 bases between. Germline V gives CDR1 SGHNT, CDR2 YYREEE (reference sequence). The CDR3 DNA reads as TGTGCCAGCAGCTTGAAGATAGCGCGAGAGACCCAGTACTTC. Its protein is CASSLKIARETQYF.

The CDR3 nucleotides are TGTGCCAGCAGTTTGTCAGGGGGTCGTCAGCCCCAGCATTTT. It encodes CASSLSGGRQPQHF. This rearrangement joins TRBV28 to TRBJ1-5; 7 bases line up with TRBD1. CDR1 and CDR2 from the germline V gene are MDHEN and SYDVKM. This CDR3 contains 14 residues. V shed 3 bases and J 6 bases; nucleotides not matched to a gene: 5.

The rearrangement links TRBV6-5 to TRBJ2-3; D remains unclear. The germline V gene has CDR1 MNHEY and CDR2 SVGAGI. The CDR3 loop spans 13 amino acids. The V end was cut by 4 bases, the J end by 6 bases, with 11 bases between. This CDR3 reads CASSWAPPDTQYF. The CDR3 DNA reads TGTGCCAGCAGTTGGGCCCCGCCGGATACGCAGTATTTT.

CDR3 sequence: CAGKNSRGNTEAFF. The CDR3 coding sequence is TGTGCCGGAAAAAACTCAAGGGGAAACACTGAAGCTTTCTTT. The chain is built from TRBV5-4 and TRBJ1-1; TRBD1 might be the D (5 bases). Trimming stripped 10 bases from V and 2 bases from J, with 18 bases between. The CDR3 extends over 14 amino acids. Germline CDR1 reads SGHNT; CDR2 reads YYREEE (reference sequence).

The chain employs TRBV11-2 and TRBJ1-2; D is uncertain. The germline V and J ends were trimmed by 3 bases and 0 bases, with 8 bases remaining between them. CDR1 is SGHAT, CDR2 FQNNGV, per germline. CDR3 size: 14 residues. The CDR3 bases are TGTGCCAGCAGCTTCACCACTTCTAACTATGGCTACACCTTC. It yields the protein CASSFTTSNYGYTF.

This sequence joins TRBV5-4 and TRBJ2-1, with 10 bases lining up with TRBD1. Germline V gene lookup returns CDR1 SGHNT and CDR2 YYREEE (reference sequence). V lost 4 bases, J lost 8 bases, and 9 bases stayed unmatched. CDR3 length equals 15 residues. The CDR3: CASSPPGQGLYEQFF. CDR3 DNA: TGTGCCAGCAGCCCTCCGGGACAGGGGTTGTATGAGCAGTTCTTC.

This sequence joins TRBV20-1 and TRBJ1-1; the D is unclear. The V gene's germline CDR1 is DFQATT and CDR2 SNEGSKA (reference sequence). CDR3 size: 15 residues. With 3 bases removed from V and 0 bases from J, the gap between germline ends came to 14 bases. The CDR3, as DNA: TGCAGTGCTAGTTCCCGCCCGGCATTGAACACTGAAGCTTTCTTT. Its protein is CSASSRPALNTEAFF.

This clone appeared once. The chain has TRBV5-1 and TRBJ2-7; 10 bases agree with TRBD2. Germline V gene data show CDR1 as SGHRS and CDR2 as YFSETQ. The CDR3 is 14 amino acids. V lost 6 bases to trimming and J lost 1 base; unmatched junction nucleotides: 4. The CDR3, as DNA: TGCGCCAGCACCCGGACTAGCGGTTCCTACGAGCAGTACTTC. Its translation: CASTRTSGSYEQYF.

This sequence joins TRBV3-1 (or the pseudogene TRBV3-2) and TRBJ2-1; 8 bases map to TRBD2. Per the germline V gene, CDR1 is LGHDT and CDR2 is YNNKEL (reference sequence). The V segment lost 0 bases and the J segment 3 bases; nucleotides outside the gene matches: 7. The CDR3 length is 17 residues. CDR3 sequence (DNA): TGTGCCAGCAGCCAAGATCCCGGGACTAGGAGCTACAATGAGCAGTTCTTC. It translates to CASSQDPGTRSYNEQFF.

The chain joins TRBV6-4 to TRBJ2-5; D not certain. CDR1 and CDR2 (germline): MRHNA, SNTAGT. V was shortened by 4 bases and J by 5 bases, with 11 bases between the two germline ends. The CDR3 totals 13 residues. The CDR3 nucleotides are TGTGCCAGCAGTGTCCAGGCCTCCGAGACCCAGTACTTC. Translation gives CASSVQASETQYF.

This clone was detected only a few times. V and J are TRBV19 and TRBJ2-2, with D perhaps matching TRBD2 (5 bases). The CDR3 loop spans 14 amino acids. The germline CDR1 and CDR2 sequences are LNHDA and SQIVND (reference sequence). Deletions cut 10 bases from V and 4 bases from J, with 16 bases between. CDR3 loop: CATTRAPSTGELFF. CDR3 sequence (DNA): TGTGCCACTACTAGGGCCCCAAGCACCGGGGAGCTGTTTTTT.

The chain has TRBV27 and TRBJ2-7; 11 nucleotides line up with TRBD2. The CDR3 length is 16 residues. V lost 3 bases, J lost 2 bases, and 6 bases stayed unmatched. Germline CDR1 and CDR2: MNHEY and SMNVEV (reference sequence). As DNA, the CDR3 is TGTGCCAGCAGTTTCAGACTAGCGGGGAGGACCTACGAGCAGTACTTC. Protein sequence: CASSFRLAGRTYEQYF.

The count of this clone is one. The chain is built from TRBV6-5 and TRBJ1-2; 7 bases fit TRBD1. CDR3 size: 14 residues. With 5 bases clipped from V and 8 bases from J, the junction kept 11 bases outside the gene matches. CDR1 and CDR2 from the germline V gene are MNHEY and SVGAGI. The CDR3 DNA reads TGTGCCAGCAGTCAATCCACAGGGGCGAGGGGCTACACCTTC. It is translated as CASSQSTGARGYTF.

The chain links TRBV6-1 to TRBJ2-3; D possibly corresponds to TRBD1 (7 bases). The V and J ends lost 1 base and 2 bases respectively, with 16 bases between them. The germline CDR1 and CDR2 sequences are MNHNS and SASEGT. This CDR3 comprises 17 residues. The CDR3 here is CASSEGAGGGYTDTQYF. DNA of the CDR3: TGTGCCAGCAGTGAAGGGGCAGGGGGAGGCTACACAGATACGCAGTATTTT.

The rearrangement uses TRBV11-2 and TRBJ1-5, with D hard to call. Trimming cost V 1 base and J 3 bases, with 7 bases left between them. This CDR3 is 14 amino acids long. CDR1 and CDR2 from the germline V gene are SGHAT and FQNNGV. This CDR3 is CASSLGNFNQPQHF. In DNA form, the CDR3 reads TGTGCCAGCAGCTTAGGAAATTTCAATCAGCCCCAGCATTTT.